The count of the clone carrying this TCR beta chain is one. The antigen remains unidentified. TCR beta VDJ and CDR3 profiling used genomic DNA as template. TCRdb re-analysed the reads in MiXCR, keeping a single row per CDR3 protein. The sample includes around 190,000 distinct CDR3 sequences, roughly 55% of them seen just once. This entry belongs to a study of CD8+CD57+ T cells in acquired aplastic anemia. Study in general: Sorting CD4+ and CD8+ cells gave DNA averaging approximately 3 ug.

Trimming at V came to 6 bases and at J to 4 bases, leaving 14 bases not matched to a gene. CDR1 is SNHLY and CDR2 is FYNNEI in the germline V gene. The CDR3 has 18 residues. Study-wide results and caveats: Patients and controls had in common approximately 29 CD8+ CDR3 sequences.

Sequences were obtained from sorted CD4+, CD8+, or CD8+CD57+ T cells (not recorded which) from PBMCs. This receptor was identified in a human donor in good health. V usage is TRBV2 and J usage is TRBJ2-3; TRBD2 matches 12 bases. The chain's CDR3 is CASRKTSGSLTEADTQYF. CDR3 DNA: TGTGCCAGCAGGAAGACTAGCGGGAGCCTAACTGAGGCAGATACGCAGTATTTT.